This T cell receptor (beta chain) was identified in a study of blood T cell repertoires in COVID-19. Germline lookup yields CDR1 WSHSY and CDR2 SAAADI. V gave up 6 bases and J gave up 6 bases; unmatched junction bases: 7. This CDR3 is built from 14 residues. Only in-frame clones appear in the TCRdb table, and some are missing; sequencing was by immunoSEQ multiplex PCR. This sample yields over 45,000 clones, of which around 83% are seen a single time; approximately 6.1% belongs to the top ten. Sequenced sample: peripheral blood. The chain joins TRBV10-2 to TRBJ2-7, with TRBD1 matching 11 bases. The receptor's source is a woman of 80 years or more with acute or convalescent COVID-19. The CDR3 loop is CASSAGTGGIEQYF. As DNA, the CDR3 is TGCGCCAGCAGCGCCGGGACAGGGGGAATCGAGCAGTACTTC.